The 25 T cell receptor beta chains in this list originate from one sample, sequenced in a study of cytomegalovirus exposure and HLA in healthy donors. PCR amplification relied on 60 Vbeta primers (plus 13 Jbeta primers). Using immunoSEQ multiplex PCR, the repertoire was profiled, and TCRdb retains in-frame clones only, with some absent. The data hold 80,000 to 100,000 clones, with more than 60% observed a single time. The specimen sequenced was PBMCs. Receptors originate from a man aged 50 to 60 in good health and CMV-seronegative.

The gene calls are TRBV6-6 and TRBJ1-2; TRBD1 is a possible D gene (6 bases). Trimming removed 10 bases at V and 1 base at J, with 13 bases between. Germline CDR1 MNHNY, CDR2 SVGAGI (reference sequence). The CDR3 is 13 residues long. In nucleotides, the CDR3 is TGTGCCATCACATACAGGGTTAACTATGGCTACACCTTC. Translating it yields CAITYRVNYGYTF.

The CDR3 nucleotides are TGTGCCAGCAGCAACGGGAGGGGAATGGACTACTACGAGCAGTACTTC. Its protein is CASSNGRGMDYYEQYF. The chain has TRBV28 and TRBJ2-7; 8 bases line up with TRBD2. Germline assignment: CDR1 MDHEN and CDR2 SYDVKM. The CDR3 has 16 residues. V trimming: 6 bases; J trimming: 3 bases; junction bases outside the gene matches: 13.

This clone has just a few counts. The chain joins TRBV2 to TRBJ2-1; the match to TRBD1 covers 7 bases. The V gene end was trimmed by 9 bases and the J gene end by 4 bases; junction bases not matched to a gene: 12. CDR3 size: 15 residues. The germline V gene encodes CDR1 SNHLY and CDR2 FYNNEI. CDR3 nucleotides: TGTGCCAGTCGATCACGGGACAGTGGGTACAATGAGCAGTTCTTC. Translation: CASRSRDSGYNEQFF.

The genes are TRBV4-1 and TRBJ1-2; D is perhaps TRBD1 (6 bases). The CDR3 runs to 16 residues. Trimming removed 1 base at V and 4 bases at J, with 16 bases between. The V gene's germline CDR1 is MGHRA and CDR2 YSYEKL. CDR3 residues: CASSQGLAGEVYGYTF. The DNA of the CDR3 is TGCGCCAGCAGCCAAGGTTTGGCAGGGGAAGTCTATGGCTACACCTTC.

This chain links TRBV2 with TRBJ2-3; TRBD1 aligns across 8 bases. Germline loops: CDR1 SNHLY, CDR2 FYNNEI. The CDR3 spans 15 residues. With 8 bases clipped from V and 2 bases from J, the junction kept 9 bases outside the gene matches. In DNA, the CDR3 is TGTGCCAGCTGGCCAGGGACAGGTCACACAGATACGCAGTATTTT. It translates to CASWPGTGHTDTQYF.

On this clone itself: One junction end disagrees with the germline gene, perhaps due to a read error. This chain joins TRBV7-9 and TRBJ2-2, with 14 bases matching TRBD2. This CDR3 is 18 amino acids long. Germline assignment: CDR1 SEHNR and CDR2 FQNEAQ (reference sequence). CDR3 bases: TGTTCCAGCAGCTTACCGACTAGCGGGGGGGCCAACACCGGGGAGCTGTTTTTT. It yields the protein CSSSLPTSGGANTGELFF.

This clone was seen a single time. The V gene is TRBV6-5, the J gene TRBJ2-2; D may be TRBD1 (6 bases). The CDR3 has 15 amino acids. Germline CDR1 MNHEY, CDR2 SVGAGI. Trimming shortened V by 8 bases and J by 0 bases, and 13 bases separated the two germline ends. The CDR3 DNA follows: TGTGCCAGCTCGGTGACAGGAACGAACACCGGGGAGCTGTTTTTT. It translates to CASSVTGTNTGELFF.

The rearrangement uses TRBV10-3 and TRBJ2-1; D call uncertain. The V end lost 0 bases, the J end lost 0 bases, and 9 bases lay between the germline ends. This CDR3 contains 16 residues. Germline CDR1 is ENHRY and CDR2 is SYGVKD. The CDR3 here is CAISESSPSSYNEQFF. CDR3 nucleotides: TGTGCCATCAGTGAGTCGTCTCCTAGCTCCTACAATGAGCAGTTCTTC.

J is TRBJ1-1 and V is TRBV5-6; 8 bases fit TRBD1. The trim removed 0 bases at V and 2 bases at J, leaving 12 bases unmatched. This CDR3 comprises 18 residues. Looked up from germline, CDR1 is SGHDT and CDR2 is YYEEEE. CDR3 region: CASSLGERQGYGNTEAFF. The CDR3 DNA is TGTGCCAGCAGCTTGGGCGAGAGACAGGGGTATGGTAACACTGAAGCTTTCTTT.

DNA of the CDR3: TGTGCCAGCAGAGAGCGACAGGGCCCCTCCTACGAGCAGTACTTC. It translates to CASRERQGPSYEQYF. The J gene is TRBJ2-5, the V gene TRBV2; 7 bases agree with TRBD1. The J call is doubtful: the DNA matches TRBJ2-7 better. This CDR3 region has 15 residues. Germline lookup yields CDR1 SNHLY and CDR2 FYNNEI.

The chain combines TRBV5-1 with TRBJ1-1, with D perhaps TRBD1 (6 bases). The V and J ends lost 4 bases and 4 bases respectively, with 8 bases between them. The CDR3 consists of 12 residues. Per germline, CDR1 SGHRS and CDR2 YFSETQ. CDR3 loop: CASSAQGTEAFF. For the CDR3, the DNA is TGCGCCAGCAGCGCACAGGGCACTGAAGCTTTCTTT.

In this sample, this clone turned up a few times. The chain recombines TRBV2 with TRBJ2-3; 16 nucleotides align to TRBD2. V was pared by 6 bases and J by 5 bases, with 2 bases of the junction left unmatched. Germline lookup yields CDR1 SNHLY and CDR2 FYNNEI. The CDR3 extends over 15 amino acids. This CDR3 is CASRGTSGRGDTQYF. The CDR3 DNA reads TGTGCCAGCAGGGGGACTAGCGGGAGGGGAGATACGCAGTATTTT.

In nucleotides, the CDR3 is TGTGCCAGCAGGCATCACCGGGACAGGCAGACCTACGAGCAGTACTTC. Its translation is CASRHHRDRQTYEQYF. The chain combines TRBV28 with TRBJ2-7, with 8 bases identical to TRBD1. The CDR3 length is 16 residues. Germline V lookup: CDR1 MDHEN, CDR2 SYDVKM. After removal of 6 bases from V and 2 bases from J, the junction contained 12 bases not matched to a gene.

This chain joins TRBV6-1 and TRBJ1-3; D is perhaps TRBD1 (6 bases). The CDR3 extends over 15 amino acids. Trimming took off 11 bases at V and 2 bases at J, with 19 bases between the two ends. Germline lookup yields CDR1 MNHNS and CDR2 SASEGT. CDR3 loop: CAVRDNEPPGNTIYF. In DNA, the CDR3 is TGTGCCGTCCGGGACAACGAACCCCCTGGAAACACCATATATTTT.

The V call is TRBV27, the J call TRBJ2-1, with TRBD2 matching 9 bases. This CDR3 region has 19 residues. Germline V CDR1 and CDR2: MNHEY, SMNVEV (reference sequence). V was pared by 6 bases and J by 2 bases, with 17 bases of the junction left unmatched. The CDR3 DNA follows: TGTGCCAGCAGGACCTGGCGGACTAGCGAGAAGGGCACCTACAATGAGCAGTTCTTC. This encodes CASRTWRTSEKGTYNEQFF.

Points on this clone: A read error may account for a junction end that differs from germline. J is TRBJ1-2 and V is TRBV29-1; D is unresolved. The germline CDR1 and CDR2 sequences are SQVTM and ANQGSEA. The CDR3 is 11 amino acids. CDR3 residues: CNVFTNYGYTF. The CDR3 region has the DNA TGCAACGTTTTCACTAACTATGGCTACACCTTC.

The chain is built from TRBV15 and TRBJ1-4, with 7 bases aligning to TRBD1. V trimming: 1 base; J trimming: 7 bases; junction bases outside the gene matches: 6. The CDR3 length is 15 residues. Germline lookup yields CDR1 LNHNV and CDR2 YYDKDF (reference sequence). The DNA of the CDR3 is TGTGCCACCAGCAGAGTTAGGACAGGTCCTGAAAAACTGTTTTTT. This encodes CATSRVRTGPEKLFF.

The chain is built from TRBV15 and TRBJ2-3; D is perhaps TRBD1 (5 bases). The germline gives CDR1 LNHNV, CDR2 YYDKDF (reference sequence). Trimming pared 0 bases from V and 8 bases from J, leaving 18 bases between. The CDR3 has 16 residues. The CDR3 region has the DNA TGTGCCACCAGCAGAGAGGCGACAGCGAGAAGGTCTACGCAGTATTTT. This translates into CATSREATARRSTQYF.

The CDR3 DNA reads TGTGCTAGTGGTTTCGGGGGACAGGGGACAGATACGCAGTATTTT. Encoded protein: CASGFGGQGTDTQYF. The chain recombines TRBV12-5 with TRBJ2-3, with TRBD1 matching over 10 bases. The CDR3 length is 15 residues. From germline, CDR1 is LGHNT and CDR2 FRNRAP. After removal of 3 bases from V and 3 bases from J, the junction contained 3 bases not matched to a gene.

This clone appeared once. Other DNA sequences in the same sample also yield this CDR3. The V and J genes are TRBV29-1 and TRBJ1-6; 7 bases are a match to TRBD1. The CDR3 has 14 residues. Losses at the gene ends were 4 bases for V and 4 bases for J; bases not matched to a gene: 4. CDR1 and CDR2 from the germline V gene are SQVTM and ANQGSEA. CDR3 loop: CSVGDSLYNSPLHF. CDR3 DNA: TGCAGCGTTGGGGACAGCCTGTATAATTCACCCCTCCACTTT. The complete variable domain, with remaining parts taken from reference TRBV29-1 and TRBJ1-6, reads SAVISQKPSRDICQRGTSLTIQCQVDSQVTMMFWYRQQPGQSLTLIATANQGSEATYESGFVIDKFPISRPNLTFSTLTVSNMSPEDSSIYLCSVGDSLYNSPLHFGNGTRLTVT.

This clone came up a few times. V and J are TRBV6-5 and TRBJ1-2; D is perhaps TRBD1 (6 bases). Germline V CDR1 and CDR2: MNHEY, SVGAGI. V lost 5 bases to trimming and J lost 4 bases, with 11 bases between them. The CDR3 is 13 residues long. Here the CDR3 DNA reads TGTGCCAGCAGTAGGACAGCTCCCTATGGCTACACCTTC. Amino acids: CASSRTAPYGYTF.

V usage is TRBV2 and J usage is TRBJ2-1; the match to TRBD2 covers 7 bases. This CDR3 is 14 amino acids long. V shed 5 bases, J shed 4 bases, and the junction held 5 bases outside the gene matches. Germline lookup yields CDR1 SNHLY and CDR2 FYNNEI. The CDR3 nucleotides read TGTGCCAGCAGTTTGACTAGCCCTTACAATGAGCAGTTCTTC. Its translation: CASSLTSPYNEQFF.

V gene TRBV18 combines with J gene TRBJ2-3; D remains ambiguous. The length of the CDR3 is 14 residues. V lost 2 bases and J 6 bases, leaving 12 bases between the germline ends. The germline V gene encodes CDR1 KGHSH and CDR2 LQKENI. CDR3 sequence: CASSPRDSGDTQYF. The CDR3 region has the DNA TGTGCCAGCTCACCAAGAGACTCTGGGGATACGCAGTATTTT.

This chain uses TRBV4-1 with TRBJ2-1; D call uncertain. Germline CDR1 and CDR2: MGHRA and YSYEKL. The CDR3 loop spans 12 amino acids. Trimming removed 2 bases from V and 5 bases from J, with 4 bases in between. This CDR3 reads CASSQRDNEQFF. For the CDR3, the DNA is TGCGCCAGCAGCCAACGCGACAATGAGCAGTTCTTC.

The V and J genes are TRBV9 and TRBJ2-7, with D possibly matching TRBD1 (6 bases). Trimming took 6 bases from V and 5 from J, leaving 18 bases between them. The germline gives CDR1 SGDLS, CDR2 YYNGEE. This CDR3 contains 14 residues. In DNA, the CDR3 is TGTGCCAGCACCAGGGCCCCAGGGGCGGACGAGCAGTACTTC. It is translated as CASTRAPGADEQYF.